This is a list of T cell receptor beta chains from one sample in a study of shared clonotypes between healthy human individuals. Sequenced by immunoSEQ multiplex PCR; TCRdb stores in-frame clones only, minus some. The data hold around 700,000 clones, with less than 80% observed a single time. Sequencing used memory CD4+ T cells sorted from blood. The receptors stem from a woman in her 30s in good health. Each CDR3 is given with its conserved first and last residue. Fields, in order: J gene, D gene, clone size, V gene, CDR3 protein, CDR3 DNA. D genes are given only for firm matches. Some rows mark clone size as missing; the rest say once, few, many or name a class of expanded clone.

>TRBJ1-2|-|-|TRBV25-1
CASSTRLGDRTYGYTF
TGTGCCAGCTCCACTCGGTTGGGAGACAGAACCTATGGCTACACCTTC
>TRBJ1-4|-|many|TRBV9
CASSVGSDAPNEKLFF
TGTGCCAGCAGCGTAGGCTCAGACGCTCCTAATGAAAAACTGTTTTTT
>TRBJ1-5|-|-|TRBV4-2
CASSQDLPAGFNQPQHF
TGTGCCAGCAGCCAAGATTTACCCGCGGGTTTCAATCAGCCCCAGCATTTT
>TRBJ1-1|-|-|TRBV5-1
CASSLGQEGAEAFF
TGCGCCAGCAGCTTGGGGCAGGAAGGTGCTGAAGCTTTCTTT
>TRBJ2-7|-|few|TRBV7-9
CASSLALAGPYEQYF
TGTGCCAGCAGCTTAGCGCTTGCAGGTCCCTACGAGCAGTACTTC
>TRBJ1-5|TRBD1|-|TRBV6-5
CASSFDRAGQPQHF
TGTGCCAGCAGCTTTGACAGGGCCGGTCAGCCCCAGCATTTT
>TRBJ1-3|-|-|TRBV19
CASSRTAGNTIYF
TGTGCCAGTAGCAGGACAGCTGGAAACACCATATATTTT
>TRBJ1-5|-|-|TRBV6-6
CASSYSNNQPQHF
TGTGCCAGCAGTTACTCGAACAACCAGCCCCAGCATTTT
>TRBJ2-7|-|many|TRBV18
CASSPRGGTPYEQYF
TGTGCCAGCTCACCACGCGGGGGCACCCCCTACGAGCAGTACTTC
>TRBJ1-2|TRBD1|-|TRBV7-9
CASSLGDRGTNYGYTF
TGTGCCAGCAGCTTGGGGGACAGGGGAACGAACTATGGCTACACCTTC
>TRBJ1-1|-|-|TRBV2
CASSLTVNTEAFF
TGTGCCAGTAGCTTGACAGTGAACACTGAAGCTTTCTTT
>TRBJ2-5|TRBD2|-|TRBV5-1
CASSLLAGGPETQYF
TGCGCCAGCAGCTTGCTAGCGGGAGGTCCGGAGACCCAGTACTTC
>TRBJ2-3|-|-|TRBV7-6
CASSLAQGITDTQYF
TGTGCCAGCAGCTTGGCCCAGGGGATCACAGATACGCAGTATTTT
>TRBJ2-5|-|few|TRBV19
CASSTWMGANQETQYF
TGTGCCAGTAGTACCTGGATGGGAGCGAACCAAGAGACCCAGTACTTC
>TRBJ1-2|TRBD1|once|TRBV6-6
CASSSTGGRYGYTF
TGTGCCAGCAGTTCCACAGGGGGGAGATATGGCTACACCTTC
>TRBJ2-1|TRBD1|-|TRBV6-5
CASSYLTGYANEQFF
TGTGCCAGCAGTTACTTGACAGGGTACGCGAATGAGCAGTTCTTC
>TRBJ2-7|-|-|TRBV19
CASSPRQGGEQYF
TGTGCCAGTAGTCCCCGGCAAGGCGGCGAGCAGTACTTC
>TRBJ1-5|TRBD1|few|TRBV6-5
CASSPGQGNQPQHF
TGTGCCAGCAGTCCTGGACAGGGCAATCAGCCCCAGCATTTT
>TRBJ2-1|-|few|TRBV20-1
CSGKGGTEQFF
TGCAGTGGAAAAGGGGGAACTGAGCAGTTCTTC
>TRBJ2-7|TRBD1|-|TRBV15
CATSLLGTGVREQYF
TGTGCCACCAGCCTCCTTGGGACAGGGGTACGTGAGCAGTACTTC
>TRBJ1-5|-|-|TRBV7-9
CASSLEGLESQPQHF
TGTGCCAGCAGCTTGGAGGGGTTAGAGTCCCAGCCCCAGCATTTT
>TRBJ2-3|-|-|TRBV27
CASSSLGTDTQYF
TGTGCCAGCAGTAGTCTCGGCACAGATACGCAGTATTTT
>TRBJ2-1|-|-|TRBV27
CASSWRRGPGDNEQFF
TGTGCCAGCAGTTGGCGAAGGGGTCCCGGCGACAATGAGCAGTTCTTC
>TRBJ2-5|TRBD1|-|TRBV2
CASGPGTGEETQYF
TGTGCCAGCGGTCCCGGGACAGGGGAAGAGACCCAGTACTTC
>TRBJ2-7|TRBD2|once|TRBV7-9
CASSLKGGTSGYSYEQYF
TGTGCCAGCAGCCTCAAAGGGGGGACTAGCGGGTACTCCTACGAGCAGTACTTC
>TRBJ1-5|-|few|TRBV5-1
CASSLEGHSNQPQHF
TGCGCCAGCAGCTTGGAGGGACACAGCAATCAGCCCCAGCATTTT
>TRBJ2-3|-|once|TRBV10-2
CASSDPGEDTQYF
TGCGCCAGCAGTGATCCCGGGGAGGATACGCAGTATTTT
>TRBJ2-5|-|few|TRBV10-2
CASSPSGETQYF
TGCGCCAGCAGTCCCAGTGGGGAGACCCAGTACTTC
>TRBJ1-1|-|-|TRBV30
CAWSDLYGEAFF
TGTGCCTGGAGTGATTTGTATGGTGAAGCTTTCTTT
>TRBJ1-1|-|-|TRBV28
CASSSGLLTEAFF
TGTGCCAGCAGCTCGGGTCTCCTTACTGAAGCTTTCTTT
>TRBJ1-1|TRBD1|-|TRBV5-1
CASSPEGALGTEAFF
TGCGCCAGCAGCCCGGAGGGGGCTTTGGGCACTGAAGCTTTCTTT
>TRBJ1-4|-|once|TRBV20-1
CSARSTEKLFF
TGCAGTGCTAGATCAACCGAAAAACTGTTTTTT
>TRBJ1-4|TRBD1|once|TRBV29-1
CSAMTGEREKLFF
TGCAGCGCTATGACAGGGGAAAGGGAAAAACTGTTTTTT
>TRBJ1-1|TRBD1|-|TRBV5-1
CASSRGQVSDTEAFF
TGCGCCAGCAGCCGGGGACAGGTTTCCGACACTGAAGCTTTCTTT
>TRBJ2-5|-|once|TRBV5-4
CASSFEREETQYF
TGTGCCAGCAGCTTCGAGAGGGAAGAGACCCAGTACTTC
>TRBJ1-1|-|-|TRBV28
CASSLSGRGEAFF
TGTGCCAGCAGTTTATCCGGCAGGGGTGAAGCTTTCTTT
>TRBJ2-3|-|-|TRBV5-1
CASSQSSFGYSTDTQYF
TGCGCCAGCAGCCAGAGTAGCTTCGGGTACAGCACAGATACGCAGTATTTT
>TRBJ2-7|-|-|TRBV6-5
CASSPGTASYEQYF
TGTGCCAGCAGTCCCGGGACGGCCTCCTACGAGCAGTACTTC
>TRBJ2-5|TRBD1|-|TRBV5-1
CASSVGTGETQYF
TGCGCCAGCAGCGTGGGGACAGGAGAGACCCAGTACTTC
>TRBJ1-1|-|-|TRBV7-2
CASSLRRQVTEAFF
TGTGCCAGCAGCTTAAGACGACAGGTCACTGAAGCTTTCTTT
>TRBJ1-2|TRBD1|-|TRBV7-8
CASSLEGTVGGYTF
TGTGCCAGCAGCTTAGAAGGGACAGTCGGGGGCTACACCTTC
>TRBJ1-5|-|-|TRBV19
CASSPGLEQPQHF
TGTGCCAGTAGTCCGGGGCTCGAACAGCCCCAGCATTTT
>TRBJ1-5|-|-|TRBV30
CAVSLTANSNQPQHF
TGTGCTGTATCCCTTACAGCTAATAGCAATCAGCCCCAGCATTTT
>TRBJ2-7|-|-|TRBV4-2
CASSRGTGVYEQYF
TGTGCCAGCAGCCGAGGGACGGGAGTCTACGAGCAGTACTTC
>TRBJ2-1|-|once|TRBV28
CASSAALGENEQFF
TGTGCCAGCAGTGCGGCCCTGGGGGAGAATGAGCAGTTCTTC
>TRBJ2-1|-|once|TRBV5-1
CASSFKSDLNNEQFF
TGCGCCAGCAGCTTCAAGTCAGATCTGAACAATGAGCAGTTCTTC
>TRBJ2-1|-|-|TRBV5-1
CASSLGDRDEQFF
TGCGCCAGCAGCTTAGGGGACCGCGATGAGCAGTTCTTC
>TRBJ1-3|-|-|TRBV28
CASSPRDLLHTIYF
TGTGCCAGCAGTCCCCGGGACTTACTTCACACCATATATTTT
>TRBJ1-4|-|-|TRBV21-1
CASSPSNEKLFF
TGTGCCAGCAGCCCATCTAATGAAAAACTGTTTTTT
>TRBJ1-2|-|few|TRBV5-1
CASSSGHGVEGYTF
TGCGCCAGCAGCTCGGGCCACGGGGTTGAGGGCTACACCTTC
>TRBJ1-2|TRBD1|-|TRBV5-1
CASSMGQGVEGYTF
TGCGCCAGCAGCATGGGACAGGGGGTAGAAGGCTACACCTTC
>TRBJ2-1|-|-|TRBV29-1
CSVEELPNGQQFF
TGCAGCGTTGAAGAACTCCCCAACGGGCAGCAGTTCTTC
>TRBJ1-5|-|-|TRBV4-2
CASSQDLTGYSNQPQHF
TGTGCCAGCAGCCAAGATTTAACGGGTTATAGCAATCAGCCCCAGCATTTT
>TRBJ2-7|-|-|TRBV21-1
CASSKGMERGRAGGEQYF
TGTGCCAGCAGCAAAGGGATGGAGCGGGGCAGAGCAGGGGGCGAGCAGTACTTC
>TRBJ2-2|-|-|TRBV21-1
CASSFPLARTNTGELFF
TGTGCCAGCAGCTTTCCGTTAGCGCGAACGAACACCGGGGAGCTGTTTTTT